This T cell receptor beta chain was identified in a study of CD8+ T cells in alopecia areata. Study-level background: Administration of oral tofacitinib to treated patients was at 5 to 10 mg twice daily.

Isolated RNA was reverse transcribed into cDNA used as the sequencing template. The protocol was immunoSEQ multiplex PCR, while the TCRdb copy is restricted to in-frame clones and leaves out a portion. This sample has 200,000 to 250,000 clones; around 65% occur once, and the top ten carry around 1.2%. Treatment defined: oral pan-JAK inhibitor, 5-10 mg twice daily. V gave up 3 bases and J gave up 2 bases, with 7 bases separating them. The CDR3 sequence is 12 residues long. Germline loops: CDR1 GTSNPN, CDR2 SVGIG (reference sequence). On this clone: Its antigen is unknown.

Regarding the study as a whole: Links between baseline CD8+ expansion and response need larger treated cohorts. Lesional scalp exceeded normal scalp in clonality, especially in alopecia totalis/universalis. Scalp and blood samples kept many expanded lesional clones throughout tofacitinib.

The chain has TRBV30 and TRBJ1-2; no firm D call. This material consisted of CD4+ T cells sorted from blood, taken between weeks 43 and 45, from a patient treated with tofacitinib. This sequence was found in a human donor with alopecia areata. CDR3 loop: CAWSPLNYGYTF. In nucleotides, the CDR3 is TGTGCCTGGAGCCCCTTAAACTATGGCTACACCTTC. Based on the CDR3 plus reference TRBV30 and TRBJ1-2, the full variable domain is SQTIHQWPATLVQPVGSPLSLECTVEGTSNPNLYWYRQAAGRGLQLLFYSVGIGQISSEVPQNLSASRPQDRQFILSSKKLLLSDSGFYLCAWSPLNYGYTFGSGTRLTVV.